The sequence of this TCR beta chain was determined in a study of blood T cells in healthy people across ages. A second PCR, run for roughly 7 to 11 cycles, used a sample-barcoded 5' primer plus a J-beta primer mix. All samples yielded 3 million or more CDR3-containing paired-end reads. TCRdb recomputed calls from the 5' RACE reads with MiXCR, one row per CDR3 protein. The repertoire holds around 2 million distinct CDR3 sequences, with about two fifths as singletons. Germline V gives CDR1 SGHRS, CDR2 YFSETQ. With 2 bases removed from V and 2 bases from J, the gap between germline ends came to 14 bases. CDR3 length: 15 residues.

The sample comprised blood. This clonotype was obtained from a human donor in good health. The genes are TRBV5-1 and TRBJ2-7; D possibly corresponds to TRBD1 (5 bases). The DNA for the CDR3 is TGCGCCAGCAGCTTTTCTATACAGGCCCCCTACGAGCAGTACTTC. As protein: CASSFSIQAPYEQYF.